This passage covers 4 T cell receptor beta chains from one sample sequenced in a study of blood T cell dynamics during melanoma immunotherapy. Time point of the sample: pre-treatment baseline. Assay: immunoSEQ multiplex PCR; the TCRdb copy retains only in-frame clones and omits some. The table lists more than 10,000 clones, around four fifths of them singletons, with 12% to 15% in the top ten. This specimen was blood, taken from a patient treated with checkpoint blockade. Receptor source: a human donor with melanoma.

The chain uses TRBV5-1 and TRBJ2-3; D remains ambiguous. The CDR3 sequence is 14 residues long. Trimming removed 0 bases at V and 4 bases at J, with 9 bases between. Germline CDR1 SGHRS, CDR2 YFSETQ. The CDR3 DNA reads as TGCGCCAGCAGCTTGGGCGATGGTGCAGATACGCAGTATTTT. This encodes CASSLGDGADTQYF.

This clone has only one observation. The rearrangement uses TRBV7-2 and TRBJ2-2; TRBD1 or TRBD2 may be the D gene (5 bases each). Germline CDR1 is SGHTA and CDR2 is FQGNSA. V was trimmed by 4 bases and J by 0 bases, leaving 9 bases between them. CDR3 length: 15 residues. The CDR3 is CASSSGTANTGELFF. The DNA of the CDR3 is TGTGCCAGCAGCTCCGGGACGGCGAACACCGGGGAGCTGTTTTTT.

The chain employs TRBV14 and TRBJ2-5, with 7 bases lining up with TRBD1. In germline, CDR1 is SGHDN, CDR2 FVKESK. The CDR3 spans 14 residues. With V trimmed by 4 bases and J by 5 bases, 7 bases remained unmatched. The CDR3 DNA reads TGTGCCAGCAGCCTGTTCGGACAGGAGGAGACCCAGTACTTC. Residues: CASSLFGQEETQYF.

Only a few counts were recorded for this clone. CDR3 sequence reads: CASSLDRNQPQHF. CDR3 nucleotide sequence: TGTGCCAGTAGCCTCGACAGGAATCAGCCCCAGCATTTT. The chain recombines TRBV19 with TRBJ1-5; the D gene is possibly TRBD1 (6 bases). This CDR3 comprises 13 residues. V was clipped by 6 bases and J by 4 bases, with 10 bases between them. The germline gives CDR1 LNHDA, CDR2 SQIVND (reference sequence).